This T cell receptor (beta chain) was found in a study of blood T cells in healthy people across ages. A second PCR of 7 to 11 cycles used a sample-barcoded 5' primer and a J-beta primer mix. The authors tagged each cDNA molecule using a template-switch adaptor with 12 random nucleotides. Each CDR3 protein is one row after TCRdb ran MiXCR on the 5' RACE reads. This sample has approximately 800,000 distinct CDR3 sequences, with around 62% found just once. With respect to this clonotype: No antigen is known for it.

Study outcomes and limitations: Nothing was known about donor CMV status, and this possibly confounded expanded clonotype changes. Naive and antigen-experienced cells were not separated, limiting conclusive comparison.

Trimming took 0 bases from V and 8 from J, leaving 11 bases between them. Germline-derived CDR1 and CDR2 are SGHKS and YYEKEE (reference sequence). The length of the CDR3 is 13 residues. The specimen sequenced was blood. The V gene is TRBV5-5, the J gene TRBJ1-2; D is unresolved. The sequence derives from a young man in good health. As DNA, the CDR3 is TGTGCCAGCAGCTTGGTTGGTTCCCGGGGCTACACCTTC. Amino acid sequence: CASSLVGSRGYTF.